These T cell receptor beta chains were read from a single sample in a study of T cell repertoires in cytomegalovirus infection. TCRdb analysed the reads with MiXCR anew, one entry per CDR3 protein. The sample contains around 550,000 distinct CDR3 sequences, about 26% of which appear only once. Material: PBMCs. The receptors were sampled from a human donor in good health (CMV status not recorded). Some clones in this sample may be carry-over from other donors' samples. CDR3s include the opening cysteine and the closing phenylalanine or tryptophan. Each record gives: J gene, clone size, D gene, V gene, CDR3 DNA, CDR3 protein. D genes are given only for firm matches. Clone size appears in some rows only: once, few, many, or a class for an expanded clone.

J: TRBJ2-5; size: -; D: TRBD2; V: TRBV7-6; DNA: TGTGCCAGCGGCAGGTGGGAGGGGGAGACCCAGTACTTC; CDR3: CASGRWEGETQYF
J: TRBJ2-7; size: few; D: TRBD2; V: TRBV7-2; DNA: TGTGCCACCAGTCCGGCGGGAGGGCCCTACGAGCAGTACTTC; CDR3: CATSPAGGPYEQYF
J: TRBJ2-6; size: few; D: -; V: TRBV10-3; DNA: TGTGCCACCAGCGTCAGGGCGTCGACCGGGGCCAACGTCCTGACTTTC; CDR3: CATSVRASTGANVLTF
J: TRBJ2-2; size: once; D: -; V: TRBV12-3/TRBV12-4; DNA: TGTGCCAGCAGTTTACGGCAGACCGGGGAGCTGTTTTTT; CDR3: CASSLRQTGELFF
J: TRBJ2-7; size: many; D: TRBD2; V: TRBV7-9; DNA: TGTGCCAGCAGCCCCCGCGGGGGGTTCTACGAGCAGTACTTC; CDR3: CASSPRGGFYEQYF
J: TRBJ1-1; size: few; D: -; V: TRBV6-8; DNA: TGTGCCAGCAGTTACTCGAGACCCACACCAAACACTGAAGCTTTCTTT; CDR3: CASSYSRPTPNTEAFF
J: TRBJ1-3; size: -; D: -; V: TRBV7-2; DNA: TGTGCCAGCAAAGTCGCGATGGGGTCTGGAAACACCATATATTTT; CDR3: CASKVAMGSGNTIYF
J: TRBJ1-2; size: -; D: -; V: TRBV28; DNA: TGTGCCAGCATTCGACTTACAGGGCTTGGCTACACCTTC; CDR3: CASIRLTGLGYTF
J: TRBJ2-1; size: many; D: -; V: TRBV7-3; DNA: TGTGCCAGCAGCTTAACGGGTTCGCAAAGTGAGCAGTTCTTC; CDR3: CASSLTGSQSEQFF
J: TRBJ2-1; size: few; D: TRBD1; V: TRBV6-2/TRBV6-3; DNA: TGTGCCAGCAGACAATGGACAGGTCCCTTTCCCTCCTACAATGAGCAGTTCTTC; CDR3: CASRQWTGPFPSYNEQFF
J: TRBJ2-1; size: -; D: TRBD2; V: TRBV20-1; DNA: TGCAGTGCTCGAAGGACTAGCGGGAGCACTGAGCAGTTCTTC; CDR3: CSARRTSGSTEQFF
J: TRBJ2-3; size: -; D: TRBD2; V: TRBV20-1; DNA: TGCAGTGTTAAAGCGGGAGGCACAGATACGCAGTATTTT; CDR3: CSVKAGGTDTQYF
J: TRBJ1-2; size: -; D: TRBD1; V: TRBV4-1; DNA: TGCGCCAGCAGCCAAGAGGCCAGGGGGAGCTATGGCTACACCTTC; CDR3: CASSQEARGSYGYTF
J: TRBJ2-1; size: few; D: -; V: TRBV6-1; DNA: TGTGCCAGCAACTGGGGGGGCTTCAGCTCCTACAATGAGCAGTTCTTC; CDR3: CASNWGGFSSYNEQFF
J: TRBJ2-1; size: few; D: -; V: TRBV7-4; DNA: TGTGCCAGCAGCTTAGCAGGCGTCGGGCTCTTC; CDR3: CASSLAGVGLF
J: TRBJ1-5; size: few; D: TRBD1; V: TRBV2; DNA: TGTGCCAGCAGTGCCGACAGGGGGCTTCAGCCCCAGCATTTT; CDR3: CASSADRGLQPQHF
J: TRBJ1-1; size: few; D: -; V: TRBV6-5; DNA: TGTGCCAGCATGAGCCTGGGCGGAAACACTGAAGCTTTCTTT; CDR3: CASMSLGGNTEAFF
J: TRBJ1-6; size: few; D: TRBD1; V: TRBV7-8; DNA: TGTGCCAGCAGCTTTACAGGGGACGGTTCACCCCTCCACTTT; CDR3: CASSFTGDGSPLHF
J: TRBJ1-2; size: -; D: -; V: TRBV15; DNA: TGTGCCACCAGCAGAGAGGAGATCTATGGCTACACCTTC; CDR3: CATSREEIYGYTF
J: TRBJ2-3; size: few; D: -; V: TRBV7-2; DNA: TGTGCCAGCAGCTTAGAACTCCTAAGCACAGATACGCAGTATTTT; CDR3: CASSLELLSTDTQYF
J: TRBJ2-1; size: -; D: TRBD2; V: TRBV6-1; DNA: TGTGCCACCGCCGTAGGACTAGCTGTACTAAGTGAGCAGTTCTTC; CDR3: CATAVGLAVLSEQFF
J: TRBJ2-5; size: many; D: TRBD2; V: TRBV7-2; DNA: TGTGCCAGCAGCTTATTTAGGGGAGGGGAAGAGACCCAGTACTTC; CDR3: CASSLFRGGEETQYF
J: TRBJ1-1; size: many; D: TRBD1; V: TRBV7-8; DNA: TGTGCCAGCAGCTTGTATACACCGGTTGTGGGACAGGAGAACACTGAAGCTTTCTTT; CDR3: CASSLYTPVVGQENTEAFF
J: TRBJ2-1; size: -; D: TRBD1; V: TRBV7-9; DNA: TGTGCCAGCAGCTTAGGGGACAGATTGGGCGATGAGCAGTTCTTC; CDR3: CASSLGDRLGDEQFF
J: TRBJ2-4; size: -; D: TRBD1; V: TRBV6-2/TRBV6-3; DNA: TGTGCCAGCAAGACAGGGGGGACGGCAGGCATTCAGTACTTC; CDR3: CASKTGGTAGIQYF
J: TRBJ1-1; size: few; D: -; V: TRBV9; DNA: TGTGCCAGCAGCGTAGTTGAACACATGAACACTGAAGCTTTCTTT; CDR3: CASSVVEHMNTEAFF
J: TRBJ2-4; size: many; D: -; V: TRBV5-4; DNA: TGTGCCAGCAGTAAACAGGACAAAAACATTCAGTACTTC; CDR3: CASSKQDKNIQYF
J: TRBJ2-3; size: many; D: -; V: TRBV7-2; DNA: TGTGCCAGCAGCAAAAGTCGGGGCGACTCTAGCACAGATACGCAGTATTTT; CDR3: CASSKSRGDSSTDTQYF
J: TRBJ2-7; size: once; D: -; V: TRBV29-1; DNA: TGCAGCGTTGAAATTGGCGGCGTCTCCTACGAGCAGTACTTC; CDR3: CSVEIGGVSYEQYF
J: TRBJ2-1; size: few; D: TRBD2; V: TRBV6-6; DNA: TGTGCCAGCAGTTACGGGACTAGCGGGTCACCCGGGGGGTTCTTC; CDR3: CASSYGTSGSPGGFF
J: TRBJ1-2; size: few; D: -; V: TRBV6-6; DNA: TGTGCCAGCAATGGGAACTATGGCTACACCTTC; CDR3: CASNGNYGYTF
J: TRBJ2-3; size: many; D: -; V: TRBV7-6; DNA: TGTGCCAGCAGCTTAAACCGTGACGCCACAGATACGCAGTATTTT; CDR3: CASSLNRDATDTQYF
J: TRBJ1-1; size: few; D: -; V: TRBV2; DNA: TGTGCCAGCCTGCGACGGGCTCCTAACACTGAAGCTTTCTTT; CDR3: CASLRRAPNTEAFF
J: TRBJ2-1; size: few; D: TRBD2; V: TRBV11-3; DNA: TGTGCCAGCAGCCCGGGAGGGTGGGGCAATTACAATGAGCAGTTCTTC; CDR3: CASSPGGWGNYNEQFF
J: TRBJ1-1; size: few; D: -; V: TRBV19; DNA: TGTGCCAGTAGTAAGGCAATGAACACTGAAGCTTTCTTT; CDR3: CASSKAMNTEAFF
J: TRBJ2-2; size: -; D: TRBD2; V: TRBV7-3; DNA: TGTGCCAGCAGCTTATCTGGGAGGGCCGGGGAGCTGTTTTTT; CDR3: CASSLSGRAGELFF
J: TRBJ1-1; size: few; D: -; V: TRBV12-3/TRBV12-4; DNA: TGTGCCAGCAGTTTAGGAGGGGTGACCCTCGAGGGGACTGAAGCTTTCTTT; CDR3: CASSLGGVTLEGTEAFF
J: TRBJ1-1; size: -; D: -; V: TRBV7-3; DNA: TGTGCCAGCAGCCCCTCCCCCAGGGCGGGTTGGACTGAAGCTTTCTTT; CDR3: CASSPSPRAGWTEAFF
J: TRBJ2-1; size: once; D: -; V: TRBV7-3; DNA: TGTGCCAGCAGCTTAACCTTGGGGGGGGCTATCTTCCATGAGCAGTTCTTC; CDR3: CASSLTLGGAIFHEQFF
J: TRBJ2-1; size: -; D: -; V: TRBV20-1; DNA: TGCAGTGCGTTGGGCTCCTACAATGAGCAGTTCTTC; CDR3: CSALGSYNEQFF
J: TRBJ1-3; size: many; D: -; V: TRBV27; DNA: TGTGCCAGCAGTTCGGGCCTCGGAAACACCATATATTTT; CDR3: CASSSGLGNTIYF
J: TRBJ1-2; size: -; D: -; V: TRBV6-2/TRBV6-3; DNA: TGTGCCAGCGCGGTGGGCTTTAACTATGGCTACACCTTC; CDR3: CASAVGFNYGYTF
J: TRBJ1-2; size: many; D: -; V: TRBV7-6; DNA: TGTGCCAGCAGCTCGTGGGACACCGGCTATGGCTACACCTTC; CDR3: CASSSWDTGYGYTF
J: TRBJ2-2; size: -; D: TRBD2; V: TRBV7-9; DNA: TGTGCCAGCAGCAGGGGACTACCGGGAGACGGGGAGCTGTTTTTT; CDR3: CASSRGLPGDGELFF
J: TRBJ1-2; size: -; D: TRBD1; V: TRBV6-2/TRBV6-3; DNA: TGTGCCAGCAGGGACAGGGGGCTCCACTATGGCTACACCTTC; CDR3: CASRDRGLHYGYTF
J: TRBJ1-2; size: -; D: TRBD1; V: TRBV5-4; DNA: TGTGCCAGCAGCTTCGGGACAGGGGGCTCTAACTATGGCTACACCTTC; CDR3: CASSFGTGGSNYGYTF
J: TRBJ1-2; size: few; D: -; V: TRBV11-2; DNA: TGTGCCAGCAGCTTAATCGGGGAAACTGGCTACACCTTC; CDR3: CASSLIGETGYTF
J: TRBJ2-7; size: many; D: -; V: TRBV7-2; DNA: TGTGCCAGCAGCTTGGACCCCCGACTTTACTACGAGCAGTACTTC; CDR3: CASSLDPRLYYEQYF
J: TRBJ2-2; size: few; D: TRBD1; V: TRBV6-2/TRBV6-3; DNA: TGTGCCAGCAGCGGGACAGGGGAAACCGGGGAGCTGTTTTTT; CDR3: CASSGTGETGELFF
J: TRBJ2-3; size: few; D: TRBD2; V: TRBV28; DNA: TGTGCCAGCAGTGCAGAGACTAGCGGGAGTTTTACAGATACGCAGTATTTT; CDR3: CASSAETSGSFTDTQYF
J: TRBJ2-3; size: many; D: TRBD2; V: TRBV7-8; DNA: TGTGCCAGCAGCTTCCTAGCGGGAGGGCCTCTTAGTAACACAGATACGCAGTATTTT; CDR3: CASSFLAGGPLSNTDTQYF
J: TRBJ1-1; size: many; D: TRBD1; V: TRBV7-6; DNA: TGTGCCAGCAGCGTGGGACAGGGGCCCACTGAAGCTTTCTTT; CDR3: CASSVGQGPTEAFF
J: TRBJ2-5; size: -; D: TRBD1; V: TRBV11-2; DNA: TGTGCCAGCAGCTCGGGACAGGGAAGCAGAGAGACCCAGTACTTC; CDR3: CASSSGQGSRETQYF
J: TRBJ2-3; size: many; D: -; V: TRBV7-2; DNA: TGTGCCAGCAGCTTTCAGAGATATTCCTCAGATACGCAGTATTTT; CDR3: CASSFQRYSSDTQYF
J: TRBJ2-3; size: few; D: TRBD2; V: TRBV5-6; DNA: TGTGCCAGCAGCAACCCCTCGGGAGGGCCGACAGATACGCAGTATTTT; CDR3: CASSNPSGGPTDTQYF
J: TRBJ1-5; size: -; D: -; V: TRBV6-5; DNA: TGTGCCAGCAGTTACTCGGCGGAAAGCAATCAGCCCCAGCATTTT; CDR3: CASSYSAESNQPQHF
J: TRBJ2-1; size: -; D: -; V: TRBV12-3/TRBV12-4; DNA: TGTGCCAGCAGTCCGTTTGTGGGCTCCTACAATGAGCAGTTCTTC; CDR3: CASSPFVGSYNEQFF
J: TRBJ2-3; size: -; D: -; V: TRBV5-1; DNA: TGCGCCAGCAGCTTGGCCACGACAGTCACAGATACGCAGTATTTT; CDR3: CASSLATTVTDTQYF
J: TRBJ2-3; size: -; D: -; V: TRBV7-6; DNA: TGTGCCAGCAGCTCGGGAATATACGGCTCAGATACGCAGTATTTT; CDR3: CASSSGIYGSDTQYF